This is a list of T cell receptor beta chains from one sample in a study of T-cell memory formation after mild COVID-19. One entry per CDR3 protein results from TCRdb running MiXCR on the 5' RACE reads. In the table there are fewer than 150,000 distinct CDR3 sequences, around a fifth of which are singletons. The sample consisted of PBMCs or a T cell subset sorted from them (not recorded which). These receptors were taken from a man younger than 30 who had mild COVID-19 (a few samples of this study predate the infection). Cell type and time point are not known. Both conserved end residues are part of each CDR3. Fields, in order: V gene, D gene, CDR3 protein. D genes are given only for firm matches.

v_call: TRBV9
d_call: TRBD2
cdr3_aa: CASSVPAGAGDEQFF

v_call: TRBV12-3/TRBV12-4
d_call: TRBD1
cdr3_aa: CASTLGTESYGYTF

v_call: TRBV21-1
d_call: .
cdr3_aa: CASSKNLSKGPHSNQPQHF

v_call: TRBV27
d_call: .
cdr3_aa: CASSLYESAKNIQYF

v_call: TRBV18
d_call: .
cdr3_aa: CASSRGGDPEAFF

v_call: TRBV4-3
d_call: TRBD1
cdr3_aa: CASSQATGVADTQYF

v_call: TRBV12-3/TRBV12-4
d_call: .
cdr3_aa: CASSLTDSYGYTF

v_call: TRBV27
d_call: .
cdr3_aa: CASSRTANSYNEQFF

v_call: TRBV7-9
d_call: TRBD1
cdr3_aa: CASRDQGVGPQHF

v_call: TRBV5-1
d_call: .
cdr3_aa: CASSLWPSTDTGELFF

v_call: TRBV12-3/TRBV12-4
d_call: .
cdr3_aa: CASSFSYRGTGTQDSRTEAFF

v_call: TRBV12-3/TRBV12-4
d_call: .
cdr3_aa: CASGPVGTDTQYF

v_call: TRBV28
d_call: .
cdr3_aa: CASSIAVNTEAFF

v_call: TRBV4-3
d_call: .
cdr3_aa: CASSQGKFGPDNEQFF

v_call: TRBV7-2
d_call: TRBD1
cdr3_aa: CASSLVDGDRGFGYTF

v_call: TRBV20-1
d_call: TRBD1
cdr3_aa: CSAGTGAFTGANVLTF

v_call: TRBV12-3/TRBV12-4
d_call: TRBD1
cdr3_aa: CASGPGQDSGYTF

v_call: TRBV7-7
d_call: .
cdr3_aa: CASSLGSLRQETQYF

v_call: TRBV6-4
d_call: .
cdr3_aa: CASSGLPGPASPLHF

v_call: TRBV2
d_call: .
cdr3_aa: CARHQDRNTGELFF

v_call: TRBV20-1
d_call: TRBD1
cdr3_aa: CSASPRDRVTDTQYF

v_call: TRBV7-9
d_call: TRBD1
cdr3_aa: CASSSPRGHGTDTQYF

v_call: TRBV7-9
d_call: .
cdr3_aa: CASSRDSSNQPQHF

v_call: TRBV14
d_call: .
cdr3_aa: CASSQGTVYGYTF

v_call: TRBV10-3
d_call: .
cdr3_aa: CAISEGAGVPYEQYF

v_call: TRBV5-1
d_call: .
cdr3_aa: CASRDSNSYEQYF

v_call: TRBV20-1
d_call: TRBD1
cdr3_aa: CSAEDRDGSYEQYF

v_call: TRBV5-1
d_call: TRBD1
cdr3_aa: CASSPPRAGTVHREQFF

v_call: TRBV16
d_call: TRBD1
cdr3_aa: CASSDRQGGNYGYTF

v_call: TRBV5-1
d_call: .
cdr3_aa: CASSSYGPTLFETQYF

v_call: TRBV4-3
d_call: .
cdr3_aa: CASSQDRSSEQFF

v_call: TRBV7-6
d_call: TRBD2
cdr3_aa: CASSSTPGLAGRNEQFF

v_call: TRBV4-3
d_call: .
cdr3_aa: CASSPSSWDNTGELFF

v_call: TRBV6-4
d_call: .
cdr3_aa: CASSEGTGELFF

v_call: TRBV7-9
d_call: TRBD2
cdr3_aa: CASKSLAGVDTQYF

v_call: TRBV3-1
d_call: .
cdr3_aa: CASSQDLGNQPQHF

v_call: TRBV4-1
d_call: TRBD1
cdr3_aa: CASSPGQGEETQYF

v_call: TRBV6-1
d_call: .
cdr3_aa: CASSEGSRITGELFF

v_call: TRBV5-4
d_call: .
cdr3_aa: CASSLGGDWLQYF

v_call: TRBV30
d_call: .
cdr3_aa: CAGRRTLLTGANVLTF

v_call: TRBV7-9
d_call: TRBD2
cdr3_aa: CASSGEAGGLLKTQYF

v_call: TRBV12-3/TRBV12-4
d_call: .
cdr3_aa: CASSLYISYGYTF

v_call: TRBV6-5
d_call: .
cdr3_aa: CASSPTAGANTEAFF

v_call: TRBV11-2
d_call: TRBD2
cdr3_aa: CASSWTSGAADTQYF

v_call: TRBV11-2
d_call: .
cdr3_aa: CASSLVGPYGYTF